This T cell receptor beta chain stems from a study of response to subunit inactivated influenza vaccine. The study, taken as a whole, reports: It was the authors' suggestion that each seasonal influenza vaccination recruits few new T cells.

TCRdb analysed the RT-PCR reads with MiXCR anew, one entry per CDR3 protein. The data contain around 790,000 distinct CDR3 sequences, 21% of them singletons. The CDR3 runs 16 residues. CDR1 SGDLS and CDR2 YYNGEE come from the germline V gene. Trimming cost V 3 bases and J 5 bases; bases outside gene matches: 8. This clonotype occurred a few times. The antigen is unknown. The sequences come from PBMCs from blood, collected 5 to 6 days after vaccination. V gene TRBV9 combines with J gene TRBJ2-1; 10 bases align to TRBD2. The clonotype comes from a man aged 50 or older who received an inactivated influenza vaccine. CDR3 residues: CASSARLAGVNNEQFF. The CDR3, as DNA: TGTGCCAGCAGCGCGCGACTAGCGGGCGTTAACAATGAGCAGTTCTTC.